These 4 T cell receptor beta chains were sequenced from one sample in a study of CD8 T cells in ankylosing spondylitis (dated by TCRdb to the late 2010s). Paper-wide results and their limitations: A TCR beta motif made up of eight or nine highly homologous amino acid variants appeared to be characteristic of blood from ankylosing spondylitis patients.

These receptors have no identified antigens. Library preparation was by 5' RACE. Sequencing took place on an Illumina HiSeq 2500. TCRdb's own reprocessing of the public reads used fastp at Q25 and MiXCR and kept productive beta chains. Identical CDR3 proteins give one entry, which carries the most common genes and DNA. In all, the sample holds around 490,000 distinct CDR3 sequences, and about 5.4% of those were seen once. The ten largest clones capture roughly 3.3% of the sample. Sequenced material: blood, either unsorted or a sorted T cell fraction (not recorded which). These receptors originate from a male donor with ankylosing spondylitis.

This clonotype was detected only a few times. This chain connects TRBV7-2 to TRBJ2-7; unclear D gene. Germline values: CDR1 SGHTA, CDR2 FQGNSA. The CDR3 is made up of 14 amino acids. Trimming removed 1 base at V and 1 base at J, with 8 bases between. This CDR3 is CASSLDVRSYEQYF. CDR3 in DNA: TGTGCCAGCAGCTTAGACGTCAGGTCCTACGAGCAGTACTTC.

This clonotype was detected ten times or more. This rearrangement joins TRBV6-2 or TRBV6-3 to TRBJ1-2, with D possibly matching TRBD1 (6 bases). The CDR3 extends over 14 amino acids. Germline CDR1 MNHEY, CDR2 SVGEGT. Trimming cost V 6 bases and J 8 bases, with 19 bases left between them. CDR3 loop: CASRRQGKAEGYTF. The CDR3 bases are TGTGCCAGCAGACGGCAGGGGAAGGCAGAAGGCTACACCTTC.

The CDR3 DNA is TGTGCCAGCAGTGAAGGACAGTATTCACCCCTCCACTTT. It translates to CASSEGQYSPLHF. The rearrangement joins TRBV6-4 to TRBJ1-6, with a possible D match to TRBD1 (6 bases). Deletions cut 3 bases from V and 8 bases from J, with 8 bases between. This CDR3 is 13 amino acids long. Germline CDR1 and CDR2: MRHNA and SNTAGT.

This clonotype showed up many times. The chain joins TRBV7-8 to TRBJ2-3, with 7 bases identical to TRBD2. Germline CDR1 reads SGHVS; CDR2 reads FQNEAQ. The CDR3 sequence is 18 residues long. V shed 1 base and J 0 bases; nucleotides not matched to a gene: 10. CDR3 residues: CASSLDVWRGSSTDTQYF. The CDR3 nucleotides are TGTGCCAGCAGCTTAGACGTTTGGCGCGGGAGTAGCACAGATACGCAGTATTTT.